The TCR beta chain under discussion was sequenced for a study of early T cells in non-severe SARS-CoV-2 infection. TCRdb reanalysed the 5' RACE reads using MiXCR and keeps one entry per CDR3 protein. The sample lists tens of thousands of distinct CDR3 sequences; around 10% were seen once. This TCR derives from an adult who was a healthcare worker with PCR-confirmed SARS-CoV-2 infection or an uninfected control (not recorded which). The donor label of this sample is uncertain. This sample comprised whole blood, obtained at baseline.

The CDR3: CASSLISGIYNEQFF. CDR3 DNA: TGTGCCAGCAGCTTAATATCGGGGATCTACAATGAGCAGTTCTTC. This sequence joins TRBV7-2 and TRBJ2-1, with D possibly matching TRBD2 (5 bases). Between the trimmed V and J ends, which lost 2 bases and 3 bases, there was a span of 11 bases. This CDR3 contains 15 residues. CDR1 and CDR2 (germline): SGHTA, FQGNSA.